The subject of this entry is one TCR beta chain. The sample comes from a study of blood T cell repertoires in COVID-19. Study at large: Sample material is recorded as cDNA or gDNA derived from T cells, B-cell-depleted T cells, or PBMCs.

Original analysis: Researchers report that nucleated cell counts were estimated from reference gene primer amplification. Repertoires were generated with immunoSEQ multiplex PCR, while TCRdb's copy carries only in-frame clones and drops some. V and J calls and clone size are those listed in that table; D and trimming were worked out from the DNA. The table lists 200,000 to 250,000 clones, over 80% of them singletons. The CDR3 is made up of 13 amino acids. With 8 bases clipped from V and 6 bases from J, the junction kept 6 bases outside the gene matches. CDR1 is SNHLY and CDR2 is FYNNEI in the germline V gene.

The V gene is TRBV2, the J gene TRBJ1-2, with 10 bases aligning to TRBD1. The specimen sequenced was peripheral blood. This TCR derives from a woman aged 60-70 years with active or convalescent COVID-19. The CDR3 sequence: CASALTGGNGYTF. In DNA, the CDR3 is TGTGCCAGCGCCCTGACAGGGGGCAATGGCTACACCTTC.